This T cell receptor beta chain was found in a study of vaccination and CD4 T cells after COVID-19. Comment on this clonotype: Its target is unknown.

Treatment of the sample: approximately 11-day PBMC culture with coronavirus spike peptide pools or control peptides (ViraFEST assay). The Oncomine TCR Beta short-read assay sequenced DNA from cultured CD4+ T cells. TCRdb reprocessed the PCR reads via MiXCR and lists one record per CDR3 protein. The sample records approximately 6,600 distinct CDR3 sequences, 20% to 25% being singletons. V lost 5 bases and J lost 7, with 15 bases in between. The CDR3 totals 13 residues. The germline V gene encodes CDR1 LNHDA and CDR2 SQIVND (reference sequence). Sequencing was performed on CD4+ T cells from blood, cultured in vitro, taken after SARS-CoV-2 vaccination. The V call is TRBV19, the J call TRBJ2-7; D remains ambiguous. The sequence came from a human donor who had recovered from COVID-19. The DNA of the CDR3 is TGTGCCAGTAGTCCCCGGCCCCAGCGAGAGCAGTACTTC. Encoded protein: CASSPRPQREQYF.